These T cell receptor beta chains were read from a single sample in a study of T-cell reconstitution after alpha-beta-depleted transplantation in children. One entry per CDR3 protein, called by TCRdb with MiXCR from the PCR reads. This table has around 480,000 distinct CDR3 sequences, 32% appearing once. The sequences come from PBMCs from the stem cell graft donor, collected from the stem cell graft. These receptors came from a human donor who donated a stem cell graft to a child with aplastic anemia. The CDR3 runs from the conserved cysteine through the conserved F or W. A D gene is named only where the DNA matches it firmly. Clone size is given for some rows only: seen once, a few or many times, or a class if the clone is expanded.

CDR3nt	CDR3aa	j_gene	abundance	v_gene	d_gene
TGTGCCTGGAGTTGGTTTGGCCTTAGCAATCAGCCCCAGCATTTT	CAWSWFGLSNQPQHF	TRBJ1-5	few	TRBV30	.
TGCAGTGCCCCCAGGAGGAGTCCCGTAAACAGCAATGAGCAGTTCTTC	CSAPRRSPVNSNEQFF	TRBJ2-1	.	TRBV20-1	.
TGCAGTGCTAGATTGGCCCGGGGTGAGCAGTTCTTC	CSARLARGEQFF	TRBJ2-1	few	TRBV20-1	.
TGCAGTGCTAGACATAGGAGGGGGGGGAGGGATGAGCAGTTCTTC	CSARHRRGGRDEQFF	TRBJ2-1	.	TRBV20-1	.
TGTGCCAGCAGTCCTACCAGGGGTAGCAATCAGCCCCAGCATTTT	CASSPTRGSNQPQHF	TRBJ1-5	.	TRBV12-3/TRBV12-4	.
TGTGCCAGCAGTTCGCCTGGACTAGGAACGGGCGAGCAGTACTTC	CASSSPGLGTGEQYF	TRBJ2-7	.	TRBV12-3/TRBV12-4	TRBD2
TGTGCCAGCAGTGAGGGGGCGCGGGCCACTGAAGCTTTCTTT	CASSEGARATEAFF	TRBJ1-1	few	TRBV12-3/TRBV12-4	TRBD1
TGTGCCAGCAGTTACTCGAGGGCGGTGACCCGAGAGCAGTTCTTC	CASSYSRAVTREQFF	TRBJ2-1	few	TRBV6-5	.
TGTGCCAGCAGTTACCGAGGTTATTCTGGGGCCAACGTCCTGACTTTC	CASSYRGYSGANVLTF	TRBJ2-6	.	TRBV6-2/TRBV6-3	.
TGTGCCAGCAGCGTAGGGCAGGGCACAGATACGCAGTATTTT	CASSVGQGTDTQYF	TRBJ2-3	many	TRBV9	.
TGTGCCAGCAGTTCGGACAGGGTGCGTTACGAGCAGTACTTC	CASSSDRVRYEQYF	TRBJ2-7	.	TRBV12-3/TRBV12-4	TRBD1
TGCGCCAGCAGTCCGCAGAAGCGGCCAGGCGTACTCAATGAGCAGTTCTTC	CASSPQKRPGVLNEQFF	TRBJ2-1	.	TRBV23-1	.
TGTGCCAGCTCACCGGAGGGACGGACCAATCAGCCCCAGCATTTT	CASSPEGRTNQPQHF	TRBJ1-5	once	TRBV18	.
TGTGCCAGCAGCTTAGGCGGGACCTGGACAGATACGCAGTATTTT	CASSLGGTWTDTQYF	TRBJ2-3	.	TRBV7-2	.
TGTGCCAGCAGCTTAGGAGACGGCACAGATACGCAGTATTTT	CASSLGDGTDTQYF	TRBJ2-3	many	TRBV7-8	.
TGTGCCAGCAGCTTCGGCGGGGTGAGCACAGATACGCAGTATTTT	CASSFGGVSTDTQYF	TRBJ2-3	few	TRBV7-6	.
TGTGCCAGCAGCTCCCCCGGACAGGGGGCGACCCAGTACTTC	CASSSPGQGATQYF	TRBJ2-5	.	TRBV7-3	TRBD1
TGTGCCAGCAGCTCTCTGATGCCAGTCCACATTCAGTACTTC	CASSSLMPVHIQYF	TRBJ2-4	.	TRBV5-5	.
TGTGCCAGCAGGGACGCCGGGACGGGGGACAATGAGCAGTTCTTC	CASRDAGTGDNEQFF	TRBJ2-1	.	TRBV6-2/TRBV6-3	.
TGTGCCAGCAGCTTAGTCGGGGCGGAGGGCTACACCTTC	CASSLVGAEGYTF	TRBJ1-2	.	TRBV13	.
TGCAGTGCCTATCCTAGCGGGAAAAAGACCCAGTACTTC	CSAYPSGKKTQYF	TRBJ2-5	few	TRBV20-1	TRBD2
TGTGCCAGTACCGAGGACAGGGGGCTTGGGGCCAACGTCCTGACTTTC	CASTEDRGLGANVLTF	TRBJ2-6	.	TRBV19	TRBD1
TGTGCCAGCAGCTTCCAGGGTGACAATGAGCAGTTCTTC	CASSFQGDNEQFF	TRBJ2-1	.	TRBV5-5	.
TGTGCCAGCAGCTTCTCAGGGAACACTGAAGCTTTCTTT	CASSFSGNTEAFF	TRBJ1-1	many	TRBV5-5	.
TGTGCCAGCAGTGATGTAGCGGGGTTCGGGGAGACCCAGTACTTC	CASSDVAGFGETQYF	TRBJ2-5	.	TRBV12-3/TRBV12-4	TRBD2
TGCGCCAGCAGCTTGGAATTAAGTCGATACGAGCAGTACTTC	CASSLELSRYEQYF	TRBJ2-7	once	TRBV5-1	.
TGTGCCAGCAGCTGGGGGTGGGATCAGCCCCAGCATTTT	CASSWGWDQPQHF	TRBJ1-5	.	TRBV5-6	.
TGTGCCAGCTCACGCGACCCGCCGGGCGGAGCGGGCGCAGATACGCAGTATTTT	CASSRDPPGGAGADTQYF	TRBJ2-3	few	TRBV18	.
TGTGCCAGCAGTTTCTCCGGGACAGGGGGCAATGAGCAGTTCTTC	CASSFSGTGGNEQFF	TRBJ2-1	.	TRBV12-3/TRBV12-4	TRBD1
TGTGCCAGCAGTCACACAGGGGGCGATACGCAGTATTTT	CASSHTGGDTQYF	TRBJ2-3	few	TRBV27	TRBD1
TGTGCCAGCAGTTCAAGACTAGCGGGAGGTTACGAGCAGTACTTC	CASSSRLAGGYEQYF	TRBJ2-7	.	TRBV6-5	TRBD2
TGTGCCAGCTCACCACCCGTCAGCACAGATACGCAGTATTTT	CASSPPVSTDTQYF	TRBJ2-3	few	TRBV18	.
TGCAGCGTCGACTCGTCGCAGGGGATTTTCTCTGGAAACACCATATATTTT	CSVDSSQGIFSGNTIYF	TRBJ1-3	.	TRBV29-1	.
TGTGCCAGCAGCTTAGCTCCGCCTAGCTCTGGAAACACCATATATTTT	CASSLAPPSSGNTIYF	TRBJ1-3	.	TRBV7-2	.
TGTGCCAGCAGCGTAGCTGGTTACAGGGTCTCCTACAATGAGCAGTTCTTC	CASSVAGYRVSYNEQFF	TRBJ2-1	.	TRBV9	.
TGCAGCCTCAAGGACTACACTGAAGCTTTCTTT	CSLKDYTEAFF	TRBJ1-1	few	TRBV20-1	.
TGTGCCAGCAGCATCTCTGGAGTTGGGAACACCGGGGAGCTGTTTTTT	CASSISGVGNTGELFF	TRBJ2-2	.	TRBV7-2	.
TGTGCCATCAGTGAGGACAGGGACTCCACTGAAGCTTTCTTT	CAISEDRDSTEAFF	TRBJ1-1	few	TRBV10-3	TRBD1
TGCAGTGCCTCATGGGACACGGCGAACACCGGGGAGCTGTTTTTT	CSASWDTANTGELFF	TRBJ2-2	.	TRBV20-1	.
TGTGCCAGCAGCTTAGACGGCCGGGGGAACACCATATATTTT	CASSLDGRGNTIYF	TRBJ1-3	.	TRBV7-9	.
TGTGCCAGTAGTATCGGGGTAGCTGGAAACACCATATATTTT	CASSIGVAGNTIYF	TRBJ1-3	few	TRBV19	.
TGCGCCAGCAGCAAAGGACTAGCGAGTCCCTACGAGCAGTACTTC	CASSKGLASPYEQYF	TRBJ2-7	few	TRBV4-3	TRBD2
TGTGCCAGCAGCCAAGGAGGGCAGGGGGCGAGGACTGAAGCTTTCTTT	CASSQGGQGARTEAFF	TRBJ1-1	few	TRBV3-1	TRBD1
TGTGCCACCAGTGACCGGACTCCCGCGGCCCAGTACTTC	CATSDRTPAAQYF	TRBJ2-5	.	TRBV24-1	.
TGTGCCAGCAGCTCCCGGGATCACAATCAGCCCCAGCATTTT	CASSSRDHNQPQHF	TRBJ1-5	.	TRBV13	.
TGTGCTAGTGGTTTTAGAGAGGACACTGAAGCTTTCTTT	CASGFREDTEAFF	TRBJ1-1	.	TRBV12-5	.
TGTGCCAGCAGCCCACGGGATGCCAGGGCTGAAGCTTTCTTT	CASSPRDARAEAFF	TRBJ1-1	.	TRBV9	.
TGTGCCACCAGCAGAGACAAGCACAGGGAGGAGTTCTTC	CATSRDKHREEFF	TRBJ2-1	few	TRBV15	.